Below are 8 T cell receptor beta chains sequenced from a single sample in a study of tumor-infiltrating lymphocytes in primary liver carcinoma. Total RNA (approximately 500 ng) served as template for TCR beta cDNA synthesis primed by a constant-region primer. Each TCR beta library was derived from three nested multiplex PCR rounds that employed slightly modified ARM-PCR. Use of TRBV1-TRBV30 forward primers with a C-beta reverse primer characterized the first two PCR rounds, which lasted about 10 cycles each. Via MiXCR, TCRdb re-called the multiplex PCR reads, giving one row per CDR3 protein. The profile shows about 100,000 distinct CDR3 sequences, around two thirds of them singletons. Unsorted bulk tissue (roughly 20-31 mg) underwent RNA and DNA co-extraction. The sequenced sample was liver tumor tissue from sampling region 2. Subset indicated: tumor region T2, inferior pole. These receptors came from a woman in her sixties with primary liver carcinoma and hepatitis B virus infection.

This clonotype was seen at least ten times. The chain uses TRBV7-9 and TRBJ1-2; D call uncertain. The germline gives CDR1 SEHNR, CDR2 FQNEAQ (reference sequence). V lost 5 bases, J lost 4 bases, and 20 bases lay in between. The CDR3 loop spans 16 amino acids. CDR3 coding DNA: TGTGCCAGCAGCGTCTCCGGACGGACTTCAAGCTATGGCTACACCTTC. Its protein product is CASSVSGRTSSYGYTF.

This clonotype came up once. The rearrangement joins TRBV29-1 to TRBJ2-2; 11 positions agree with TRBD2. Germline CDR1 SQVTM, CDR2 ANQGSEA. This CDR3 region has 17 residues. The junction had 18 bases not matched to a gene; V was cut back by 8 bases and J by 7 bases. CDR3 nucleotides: TGCAGCCTTGGGGCAGATGGTAGCGGGAGGGTTCACGGGGAGCTGTTTTTT. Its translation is CSLGADGSGRVHGELFF.

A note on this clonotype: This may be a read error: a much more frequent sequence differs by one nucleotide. CDR3 bases: TGTGCCAGCAGCTTGGGGTCACTAGCGGGAGGAGATACGCAGTATTTT. Residues: CASSLGSLAGGDTQYF. The V call is TRBV5-6, the J call TRBJ2-3; 12 nucleotides align to TRBD2. Trimming removed 0 bases from V and 5 bases from J; junction bases left unmatched: 4. Germline V gene data show CDR1 as SGHDT and CDR2 as YYEEEE. CDR3 size: 16 residues.

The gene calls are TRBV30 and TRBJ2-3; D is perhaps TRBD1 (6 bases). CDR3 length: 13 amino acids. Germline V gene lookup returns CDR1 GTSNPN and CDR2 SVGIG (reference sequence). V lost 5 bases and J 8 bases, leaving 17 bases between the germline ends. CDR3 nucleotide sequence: TGTGCCTGGTCGACAGGACAGCCCGGTACGCAGTATTTT. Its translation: CAWSTGQPGTQYF.

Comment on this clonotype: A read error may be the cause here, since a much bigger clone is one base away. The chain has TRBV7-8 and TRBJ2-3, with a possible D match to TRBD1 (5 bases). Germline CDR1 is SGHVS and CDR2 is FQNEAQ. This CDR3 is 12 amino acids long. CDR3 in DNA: TGTGCCAGCAGCTTAGCTACAGGTACGCAGTATTTT. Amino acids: CASSLATGTQYF.

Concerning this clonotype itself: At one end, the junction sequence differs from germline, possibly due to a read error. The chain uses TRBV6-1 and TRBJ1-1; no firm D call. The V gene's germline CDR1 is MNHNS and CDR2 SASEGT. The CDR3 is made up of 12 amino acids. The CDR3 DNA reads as TGTGCCAGCAGTGAAGCTGGGATGTTGCCCAACTTT. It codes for CASSEAGMLPNF.

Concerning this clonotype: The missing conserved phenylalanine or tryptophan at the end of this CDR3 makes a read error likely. DNA for the CDR3: TGTGCCAGCAGCTTGCTATCGGGTGATCAGCCCCAGTATTAT. Translation gives CASSLLSGDQPQYY. The genes are TRBV11-2 and TRBJ1-5; D remains ambiguous. The DNA matches TRBJ2-3 better at its end, which makes the J call doubtful. The CDR3 runs 14 residues. Germline-derived CDR1 and CDR2 are SGHAT and FQNNGV.

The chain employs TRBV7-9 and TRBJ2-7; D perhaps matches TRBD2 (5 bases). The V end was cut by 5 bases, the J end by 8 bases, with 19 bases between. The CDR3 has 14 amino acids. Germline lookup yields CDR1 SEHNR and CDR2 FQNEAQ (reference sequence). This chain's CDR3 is CASSSSERAPKQYF. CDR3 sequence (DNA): TGTGCCAGCAGCAGTAGTGAGAGGGCCCCTAAGCAGTACTTC.